Each of the 8 T cell receptor beta chains below was sequenced from the same sample in a study of blood T cell repertoires in COVID-19. Measured with immunoSEQ multiplex PCR; TCRdb has only the in-frame clones, and not every one. The sample consists of about 200,000 clones, more than 80% of them appearing once. The sample consisted of PBMCs or T cells enriched from blood (not recorded which). All receptors come from a man aged 25 to 45 who had recovered from COVID-19.

CDR3 region: CAWSFIAGELFF. In DNA, the CDR3 is TGTGCCTGGAGTTTTATTGCCGGGGAGCTGTTTTTT. The rearrangement uses TRBV30 and TRBJ2-2; D remains ambiguous. Trimming pared 2 bases from V and 6 bases from J, leaving 7 bases between. This CDR3 region has 12 residues. The germline V gene has CDR1 GTSNPN and CDR2 SVGIG (reference sequence). The whole variable domain, filled in from reference TRBV30 and TRBJ2-2, reads SQTIHQWPATLVQPVGSPLSLECTVEGTSNPNLYWYRQAAGRGLQLLFYSVGIGQISSEVPQNLSASRPQDRQFILSSKKLLLSDSGFYLCAWSFIAGELFFGEGSRLTVL.

The genes are TRBV9 and TRBJ2-2, with D perhaps TRBD2 (5 bases). Germline V gene data show CDR1 as SGDLS and CDR2 as YYNGEE. Trimming stripped 0 bases from V and 5 bases from J, with 14 bases between. The CDR3 contains 16 residues. The DNA of the CDR3 is TGTGCCAGCAGCGTAGAGTTGGGAGTGGGGACCGGGGAGCTGTTTTTT. Encoded protein: CASSVELGVGTGELFF.

This clone was seen only once. The V and J genes are TRBV4-3 and TRBJ2-5, with D perhaps matching TRBD1 (6 bases). The V gene's germline CDR1 is LGHNA and CDR2 YSLEER. V lost 3 bases and J lost 1, with 12 bases in between. The CDR3 has 15 amino acids. CDR3: CASSQQDRLQETQYF. The CDR3 nucleotides are TGCGCCAGCAGCCAGCAAGACAGGCTCCAAGAGACCCAGTACTTC.

The genes are TRBV2 and TRBJ1-5; 7 nucleotides align to TRBD1. The CDR3 runs 14 residues. The V gene's germline CDR1 is SNHLY and CDR2 FYNNEI. The V and J ends lost 4 bases and 4 bases, in that order; junction bases with no gene match: 4. The CDR3 sequence: CASSGLQGNQPQHF. The CDR3 DNA follows: TGTGCCAGCAGTGGCTTACAGGGGAATCAGCCCCAGCATTTT.

The chain joins TRBV5-1 to TRBJ2-7; D may be TRBD1 (5 bases). The V gene lost 0 bases and the J gene lost 4 bases, with 11 bases spanning the gap. Germline values: CDR1 SGHRS, CDR2 YFSETQ. This CDR3 comprises 14 residues. The CDR3 nucleotides are TGCGCCAGCAGCTTGGTTGTGGGGCGGTACGAGCAGTACTTC. Translation: CASSLVVGRYEQYF.

The chain uses TRBV5-6 and TRBJ2-7, with 10 positions matching TRBD1. Germline V lookup: CDR1 SGHDT, CDR2 YYEEEE. CDR3 size: 13 residues. V trimming: 4 bases; J trimming: 6 bases; junction bases outside the gene matches: 4. In DNA form, the CDR3 reads TGTGCCAGCAGCCCGGGACAGGGGAGCGAGCAGTACTTC. As protein: CASSPGQGSEQYF.

The chain couples TRBV18 to TRBJ1-2; D perhaps matches TRBD1 (6 bases). Germline V gene data show CDR1 as KGHSH and CDR2 as LQKENI. The V end was cut by 0 bases, the J end by 2 bases, with 10 bases between. CDR3 length: 15 residues. CDR3 residues: CASSPPAGENYGYTF. The DNA of the CDR3 is TGTGCCAGCTCACCACCCGCAGGGGAGAACTATGGCTACACCTTC.

J is TRBJ2-5 and V is TRBV2; 10 bases are shared with TRBD1. CDR3 size: 17 residues. The V gene's germline CDR1 is SNHLY and CDR2 FYNNEI. J gave up 9 bases and V 6 bases, and 19 bases lay outside the gene matches. CDR3 loop: CASSAREGQGTLLAQYF. In DNA form, the CDR3 reads TGTGCCAGCAGCGCAAGGGAGGGACAGGGGACCCTCCTTGCCCAGTACTTC.